One and the same sample provided the 20 T cell receptor beta chains below, sequenced in a study of cytotoxic CD8 clonotypes in ibrutinib-treated CLL. The table came from immunoSEQ multiplex PCR; TCRdb's copy has only in-frame clones and leaves some out. In the table there are roughly 51,000 clones, 53% of which are singletons. This specimen was PBMCs, taken after 12 months of ibrutinib treatment. The source of these receptors is a human donor with chronic lymphocytic leukemia.

The rearrangement joins TRBV10-1 to TRBJ2-3; no definite D call. V lost 4 bases and J lost 1, with 12 bases in between. Looked up from germline, CDR1 is WNHNN and CDR2 is SYGVQD (reference sequence). The CDR3 runs to 15 residues. CDR3 amino acids: CASSVRADGTDTQYF. The CDR3 region has the DNA TGCGCCAGCAGTGTACGAGCCGATGGCACAGATACGCAGTATTTT.

The V gene is TRBV6-6, the J gene TRBJ2-7, with D possibly called TRBD1 or TRBD2 (6 bases each). V was clipped by 4 bases and J by 2 bases, with 15 bases between them. The CDR3 is 15 amino acids. Per the germline V gene, CDR1 is MNHNY and CDR2 is SVGAGI (reference sequence). CDR3: CASSSRGRLTYEQYF. The CDR3 nucleotides read TGTGCCAGCAGTTCCCGGGGGCGGCTAACCTACGAGCAGTACTTC.

The V call is TRBV30, the J call TRBJ1-2; D may be TRBD1 (5 bases). Trimming took off 3 bases at V and 4 bases at J, with 15 bases between the two ends. Germline V gene sequence: CDR1 GTSNPN, CDR2 SVGIG (reference sequence). The CDR3 has 14 residues. The CDR3 region has the DNA TGTGCCTGGAGCTTGAACCAGGGTGGCTATGGCTACACCTTC. Translation gives CAWSLNQGGYGYTF. Variable domain in full (rest from reference TRBV30 and TRBJ1-2): SQTIHQWPATLVQPVGSPLSLECTVEGTSNPNLYWYRQAAGRGLQLLFYSVGIGQISSEVPQNLSASRPQDRQFILSSKKLLLSDSGFYLCAWSLNQGGYGYTFGSGTRLTVV.

Concerning this clone itself: A read error may be the cause here, since a much bigger clone is one base away. V gene TRBV7-2 combines with J gene TRBJ2-7; D gene unclear. V was cut by 5 bases and J by 0 bases, with 5 bases left in between. From germline, CDR1 is SGHTA and CDR2 FQGNSA. The CDR3 contains 12 residues. The CDR3 DNA reads TGTGCCAGCAGCGCCAGCTCCTACGAGCAGTACTTC. This sequence encodes CASSASSYEQYF.

The chain carries TRBV5-1 and TRBJ2-3; 14 bases map to TRBD2. The trim removed 4 bases at V and 1 base at J, leaving 5 bases unmatched. Germline lookup yields CDR1 SGHRS and CDR2 YFSETQ. This CDR3 has 17 amino acids. The CDR3 nucleotides read TGCGCCAGCAGCACGGGACTAGCGGGAGAGGGCACAGATACGCAGTATTTT. Protein: CASSTGLAGEGTDTQYF.

The genes are TRBV5-1 and TRBJ2-7; 7 positions agree with TRBD1. CDR1 is SGHRS, CDR2 YFSETQ, per germline. The CDR3 extends over 16 amino acids. Trimming removed 2 bases from V and 3 bases from J; junction bases left unmatched: 11. This CDR3 is CASSLTTGSKGYEQYF. The DNA for the CDR3 is TGCGCCAGCAGCTTAACGACAGGGAGTAAGGGCTACGAGCAGTACTTC.

The chain combines TRBV7-6 with TRBJ1-4, with D perhaps TRBD1 (5 bases). Per the germline V gene, CDR1 is SGHVS and CDR2 is FNYEAQ. V dropped 6 bases and J dropped 0 bases, with 11 bases sitting between them. The CDR3 runs 15 residues. The DNA of the CDR3 is TGTGCCAGCAGTGGGACTTTTGCAACTAATGAAAAACTGTTTTTT. Protein sequence: CASSGTFATNEKLFF.

V and J are TRBV10-3 and TRBJ2-2; 11 bases agree with TRBD2. Germline CDR1 and CDR2: ENHRY and SYGVKD. CDR3 length equals 19 residues. V lost 2 bases and J lost 1; bases outside the gene matches: 9. CDR3 DNA: TGTGCCATCAGTGAGCCTGGGGCTCTAGCGGGAGGGAACACCGGGGAGCTGTTTTTT. It translates to CAISEPGALAGGNTGELFF.

The chain recombines TRBV18 with TRBJ2-3; 7 bases are a match to TRBD1. The V gene end was trimmed by 3 bases and the J gene end by 1 base; junction bases not matched to a gene: 1. Germline CDR1 reads KGHSH; CDR2 reads LQKENI. The CDR3 covers 14 residues. CDR3 in DNA: TGTGCCAGCTCACCTACAGGGGGCACAGATACGCAGTATTTT. Protein product: CASSPTGGTDTQYF.

This chain uses TRBV16 with TRBJ2-7, with 9 bases that match TRBD2. With V trimmed by 1 base and J by 4 bases, 5 bases remained unmatched. The CDR3 extends over 15 amino acids. The germline V gene has CDR1 KGHSY and CDR2 FQNENV. In DNA form, the CDR3 reads TGTGCCAGCAGCCAATTAGGACTAGCGACATACGAGCAGTACTTC. This translates into CASSQLGLATYEQYF.

This clone was observed at least ten times. The chain recombines TRBV15 with TRBJ1-2; the D gene is possibly TRBD1 (6 bases). The CDR3 contains 18 residues. Trimming cost V 2 bases and J 2 bases, with 21 bases left between them. Germline V gene sequence: CDR1 LNHNV, CDR2 YYDKDF (reference sequence). The DNA of the CDR3 is TGTGCCACCAGCAGATATACAGAAGGACAGCCACGAAACTATGGCTACACCTTC. Amino acid sequence: CATSRYTEGQPRNYGYTF.

This sequence joins TRBV29-1 and TRBJ2-3; D is undetermined. The V and J ends lost 1 base and 1 base respectively, with 6 bases between them. The CDR3 runs to 13 residues. CDR1 and CDR2 (germline): SQVTM, ANQGSEA. CDR3 DNA sequence: TGCAGCGTTGAAGCCCCGGGCACAGATACGCAGTATTTT. Translation gives CSVEAPGTDTQYF.

The chain recombines TRBV6-1 with TRBJ2-5; TRBD2 aligns across 13 bases. Per the germline V gene, CDR1 is MNHNS and CDR2 is SASEGT. J lost 7 bases, V lost 3 bases, and 5 bases had no gene match. CDR3 size: 15 residues. In nucleotides, the CDR3 is TGTGCCAGCAGTGAGGGACTAGCGGGGAGAGGGACCCAGTACTTC. This gives the protein CASSEGLAGRGTQYF.

The chain joins TRBV25-1 to TRBJ1-4, with D perhaps matching TRBD1 (6 bases). V was trimmed by 5 bases and J by 4 bases, leaving 8 bases between them. Germline CDR1 reads MGHDK; CDR2 reads SYGVNS. This CDR3 contains 13 residues. The CDR3 sequence is CASSTGLNEKLFF. The CDR3, as DNA: TGTGCCAGCAGTACAGGGCTTAATGAAAAACTGTTTTTT.

This clone was observed a handful of times. The J gene is TRBJ2-1, the V gene TRBV25-1; D is unclear. The V gene's germline CDR1 is MGHDK and CDR2 SYGVNS. The V end was cut by 1 base, the J end by 7 bases, with 14 bases between. The CDR3 length is 15 residues. The CDR3 bases are TGTGCCAGCAGTGAATTTGGGGATAGGGATAATGAGCAGTTCTTC. It specifies CASSEFGDRDNEQFF.

This clone was detected only a few times. The chain combines TRBV28 with TRBJ2-7; TRBD2 aligns across 8 bases. The trim removed 7 bases at V and 0 bases at J, leaving 2 bases unmatched. The length of the CDR3 is 13 residues. The germline gives CDR1 MDHEN, CDR2 SYDVKM. Written as DNA, the CDR3 is TGTGCCAGCAAGACTAGCGCCTCCTACGAGCAGTACTTC. Translated, it gives CASKTSASYEQYF.

This clone appeared a few times. The V and J genes are TRBV5-1 and TRBJ2-5; 9 nucleotides align to TRBD1. This CDR3 has 17 residues. Germline assignment: CDR1 SGHRS and CDR2 YFSETQ. With 4 bases clipped from V and 3 bases from J, the junction kept 13 bases outside the gene matches. The CDR3 here is CASSPKVDRGTKETQYF. In DNA, the CDR3 is TGCGCCAGCAGCCCGAAGGTAGACAGGGGGACTAAAGAGACCCAGTACTTC. Full variable domain (remainder filled in from reference TRBV5-1 and TRBJ2-5): KAGVTQTPRYLIKTRGQQVTLSCSPISGHRSVSWYQQTPGQGLQFLFEYFSETQRNKGNFPGRFSGRQFSNSRSEMNVSTLELGDSALYLCASSPKVDRGTKETQYFGPGTRLLVL.

V gene TRBV28 combines with J gene TRBJ1-4; unclear D gene. The CDR3 loop spans 15 amino acids. Between the trimmed V and J ends, which lost 5 bases and 0 bases, there was a span of 10 bases. Germline CDR1 MDHEN, CDR2 SYDVKM. CDR3 coding DNA: TGTGCCAGCAGTGGACCGCGAGCAACTAATGAAAAACTGTTTTTT. Translating it yields CASSGPRATNEKLFF.

The chain carries TRBV5-8 and TRBJ2-3; 11 bases match TRBD2. V lost 1 base, J lost 3 bases, and 10 bases stayed unmatched. CDR1 SGHTS and CDR2 YDEGEE come from the germline V gene. This CDR3 has 18 residues. CDR3 coding DNA: TGTGCCAGCAGCTTGTCCGCTAGCGGGAGGTACTGGACAGATACGCAGTATTTT. This translates into CASSLSASGRYWTDTQYF.

In this sample, this clone turned up many times. The chain employs TRBV6-6 and TRBJ1-2, with D unclear. This CDR3 is 12 amino acids long. Trimming left V 6 bases short and J 3 bases short, with 8 bases between. Germline V gives CDR1 MNHNY, CDR2 SVGAGI (reference sequence). DNA of the CDR3: TGTGCCAGCAGCCCCTCGGACTATGGCTACACCTTC. It specifies CASSPSDYGYTF.